The 19 T cell receptor beta chains reported below all come from one sample, sequenced in a study of T-cell reconstitution after alpha-beta-depleted transplantation in children. A library of TCRbeta sequences, prepared with unique molecular identifiers, was generated. Each CDR3 protein is one row after TCRdb ran MiXCR on the PCR reads. The sample lists 200,000 to 300,000 distinct CDR3 sequences, over 20% seen once, with roughly 2.7% in the top ten. The source material was PBMCs, sampled before TCRalphabeta/CD19-depleted stem cell transplant. These receptors all come from a girl under 10 years old with Fanconi anemia, due to receive a stem cell transplant.

This clonotype was observed a few times. The chain uses TRBV11-2 and TRBJ2-2; D unresolved. V lost 3 bases and J 4 bases, leaving 12 bases between the germline ends. The CDR3 spans 15 residues. Germline V CDR1 and CDR2: SGHAT, FQNNGV. CDR3 loop: CASSLTVQFTGELFF. DNA of the CDR3: TGTGCCAGCAGCTTGACGGTACAGTTCACCGGGGAGCTGTTTTTT.

This clonotype appeared many times. The chain uses TRBV12-3 or TRBV12-4 and TRBJ2-7; D is possibly TRBD1 or TRBD2 (6 bases each). The CDR3 contains 15 residues. V was pared by 0 bases and J by 0 bases, with 9 bases between. The CDR3 nucleotides are TGTGCCAGCAGTTTAGCGGGGGGCTTCTCCTACGAGCAGTACTTC. Its translation: CASSLAGGFSYEQYF.

This clonotype has ten or more counts. The V call is TRBV29-1, the J call TRBJ2-5; 10 bases fit TRBD1. J was trimmed by 4 bases and V by 4 bases; bases with no gene match: 9. CDR1 is SQVTM, CDR2 ANQGSEA, per germline. This CDR3 has 15 residues. The CDR3 is CSVVSIGTGVETQYF. As DNA, the CDR3 is TGCAGCGTTGTATCCATTGGGACAGGGGTAGAGACCCAGTACTTC.

The chain is built from TRBV5-1 and TRBJ2-1; 9 bases map to TRBD2. Losses at the gene ends were 2 bases for V and 6 bases for J; bases not matched to a gene: 6. CDR3 size: 15 residues. CDR1 is SGHRS and CDR2 is YFSETQ in the germline V gene. The CDR3 DNA follows: TGCGCCAGCAGCTTCGGACTAGCGACCTTCAATGAGCAGTTCTTC. It encodes CASSFGLATFNEQFF.

This clonotype was counted at least ten times. The chain recombines TRBV5-6 with TRBJ1-4; perhaps TRBD1 as D (5 bases). Trimming stripped 0 bases from V and 7 bases from J, with 10 bases between. From germline, CDR1 is SGHDT and CDR2 YYEEEE. This CDR3 comprises 14 residues. The chain's CDR3 is CASSLVGDGEKLFF. CDR3 nucleotide sequence: TGTGCCAGCAGCTTGGTGGGGGACGGTGAAAAACTGTTTTTT.

This clonotype was seen at least ten times. The rearrangement uses TRBV5-1 and TRBJ2-3; either TRBD1 or TRBD2 may fit D (6 bases each). Germline CDR1 reads SGHRS; CDR2 reads YFSETQ. Deletions cut 0 bases from V and 5 bases from J, with 16 bases between. The CDR3 is made up of 16 amino acids. The CDR3 loop is CASSLGGGRNRDTQYF. The CDR3 DNA reads as TGCGCCAGCAGCTTGGGTGGGGGGCGAAATCGAGATACGCAGTATTTT. Full variable domain (rest looked up from reference TRBV5-1 and TRBJ2-3): KAGVTQTPRYLIKTRGQQVTLSCSPISGHRSVSWYQQTPGQGLQFLFEYFSETQRNKGNFPGRFSGRQFSNSRSEMNVSTLELGDSALYLCASSLGGGRNRDTQYFGPGTRLTVL.

This clonotype was counted many times. The V call is TRBV29-1, the J call TRBJ2-1, with TRBD2 as a possible D gene (5 bases). This CDR3 is built from 14 residues. The germline gives CDR1 SQVTM, CDR2 ANQGSEA. Trimming took 6 bases from V and 0 from J, leaving 12 bases between them. In nucleotides, the CDR3 is TGCAGCGTCATACTAGAACGCTCCTACAATGAGCAGTTCTTC. Translating it yields CSVILERSYNEQFF.

This clonotype appeared many times. The chain couples TRBV28 to TRBJ1-2; D gene ambiguous. The germline CDR1 and CDR2 sequences are MDHEN and SYDVKM. Trimming cost V 3 bases and J 1 base, with 6 bases left between them. This CDR3 is 13 amino acids long. CDR3 sequence reads: CASSLLHNYGYTF. CDR3 DNA sequence: TGTGCCAGCAGTTTGTTGCATAACTATGGCTACACCTTC.

This clonotype was counted many times. J is TRBJ2-2 and V is TRBV20-1, with D perhaps TRBD2 (5 bases). This CDR3 has 12 residues. Germline CDR1 and CDR2: DFQATT and SNEGSKA (reference sequence). The V and J ends lost 7 bases and 5 bases respectively, with 11 bases between them. CDR3 protein: CSGVTRTGELFF. The CDR3 DNA reads as TGCAGTGGAGTCACTAGGACCGGGGAGCTGTTTTTT.

This clonotype turned up a few times. V gene TRBV11-2 combines with J gene TRBJ2-7, with D tentatively TRBD2 (6 bases). Trimming shortened V by 1 base and J by 5 bases, and 18 bases separated the two germline ends. The germline CDR1 and CDR2 sequences are SGHAT and FQNNGV. The CDR3 covers 16 residues. This chain's CDR3 is CASSLGPGGRLHEQYF. CDR3 in DNA: TGTGCCAGCAGCTTAGGACCCGGAGGGAGATTGCACGAGCAGTACTTC.

V and J are TRBV4-2 and TRBJ2-1; D might be TRBD1 (6 bases). The germline CDR1 and CDR2 sequences are LGHNA and YNFKEQ. V was shortened by 2 bases and J by 9 bases, with 32 bases between the two germline ends. The CDR3 is made up of 20 amino acids. The CDR3 DNA sequence: TGTGCCAGCAGCCAATATTCGGGAAGGCTACAGGGAAGGTACAATGGTGAGCAGTTCTTC. Its protein product is CASSQYSGRLQGRYNGEQFF.

The chain is built from TRBV20-1 and TRBJ1-3, with TRBD1 matching over 11 bases. The germline CDR1 and CDR2 sequences are DFQATT and SNEGSKA (reference sequence). V lost 1 base, J lost 8 bases, and 10 bases stayed unmatched. This CDR3 is 16 amino acids long. CDR3 in amino acids: CSARVDRGPERDTIYF. The DNA of the CDR3 is TGCAGTGCTAGAGTGGACAGGGGGCCAGAAAGGGACACCATATATTTT.

This clonotype turned up a few times. The V call is TRBV7-6, the J call TRBJ2-2, with a weak D call TRBD2 (5 bases). Trimming pared 0 bases from V and 6 bases from J, leaving 14 bases between. The CDR3 has 16 residues. Germline V lookup: CDR1 SGHVS, CDR2 FNYEAQ. The CDR3 protein is CASSLAPGSSAGELFF. The CDR3 DNA reads TGTGCCAGCAGCTTAGCCCCGGGATCCTCAGCCGGGGAGCTGTTTTTT.

This clonotype has just a few counts. The chain joins TRBV7-9 to TRBJ1-1; the D is unclear. CDR1 SEHNR and CDR2 FQNEAQ come from the germline V gene (reference sequence). This CDR3 comprises 14 residues. Trimming removed 2 bases at V and 0 bases at J, with 7 bases between. The CDR3 loop is CASSLKGMNTEAFF. The DNA for the CDR3 is TGTGCCAGCAGCTTAAAAGGGATGAACACTGAAGCTTTCTTT.

The V and J genes are TRBV3-1 and TRBJ2-2; 10 bases match TRBD2. The germline CDR1 and CDR2 sequences are LGHDT and YNNKEL (reference sequence). After removal of 4 bases from V and 0 bases from J, the junction contained 5 bases not matched to a gene. The CDR3 totals 17 residues. CDR3 region: CASSLLGLAANTGELFF. CDR3 bases: TGTGCCAGCAGCCTACTTGGACTAGCGGCGAACACCGGGGAGCTGTTTTTT.

This clonotype was recorded many times. The CDR3 DNA reads TGTGCCATCAGTGATAGCGGGAGTAACTACGAGCAGTACTTC. As protein: CAISDSGSNYEQYF. The chain employs TRBV10-3 and TRBJ2-7, with 9 bases lining up with TRBD2. Germline V CDR1 and CDR2: ENHRY, SYGVKD. V dropped 3 bases and J dropped 3; count of bases not matched to a gene: 3. CDR3 length equals 14 residues.

The table lists this clonotype with a few counts. The chain employs TRBV20-1 and TRBJ1-2; D unresolved. The CDR3 is made up of 9 amino acids. CDR1 and CDR2 from the germline V gene are DFQATT and SNEGSKA (reference sequence). Trimming took off 7 bases at V and 4 bases at J, with 4 bases between the two ends. CDR3 DNA sequence: TGCAGTGTCCGCTATGGCTACACCTTC. Amino acid sequence: CSVRYGYTF.

This clonotype has at least ten counts. The rearrangement links TRBV12-3 or TRBV12-4 to TRBJ1-1; the D is unclear. The CDR3 spans 14 residues. The germline V and J ends were trimmed by 1 base and 0 bases, with 6 bases remaining between them. The CDR3 region has the DNA TGTGCCAGCAGTTTAGTCGCAATGAACACTGAAGCTTTCTTT. It translates to CASSLVAMNTEAFF.

This clonotype was seen at least ten times. The chain joins TRBV12-3 or TRBV12-4 to TRBJ2-2; 7 nucleotides agree with TRBD1. This CDR3 spans 14 amino acids. J gave up 6 bases and V 6 bases, and 7 bases lay outside the gene matches. The CDR3 loop reads CASSENRGAGELFF. The CDR3 DNA is TGTGCCAGCAGCGAAAACAGGGGTGCCGGGGAGCTGTTTTTT.